These 32 T cell receptor beta chains share one sample of origin, sequenced in a study of type 1 regulatory T cells. TCRdb fed the reads into MiXCR, producing one record per CDR3 protein. This sample has approximately 100,000 distinct CDR3 sequences, with roughly 28% found just once. Input material: CD4+ T cells, either the whole sample or a sorted fraction (not recorded which). These receptors were taken from a human donor in good health.

The chain carries TRBV7-3 and TRBJ2-3; D perhaps matches TRBD2 (5 bases). Trimming took off 5 bases at V and 5 bases at J, with 17 bases between the two ends. Germline V gene lookup returns CDR1 SGHTA and CDR2 FQGTGA. The CDR3 runs to 15 residues. The CDR3 sequence: CASSPSRERVDTQYF. The CDR3 nucleotides are TGTGCCAGCAGCCCTAGCCGGGAACGTGTAGATACGCAGTATTTT. Using reference TRBV7-3 and TRBJ2-3 for the parts outside the CDR3, the full variable domain is GAGVSQTPSNKVTEKGKYVELRCDPISGHTALYWYRQSLGQGPEFLIYFQGTGAADDSGLPNDRFFAVRPEGSVSTLKIQRTERGDSAVYLCASSPSRERVDTQYFGPGTRLTVL.

This clonotype turned up a few times. This sequence joins TRBV2 and TRBJ2-7; D unresolved. This CDR3 region has 13 residues. V dropped 8 bases and J dropped 0 bases, with 11 bases sitting between them. The germline V gene has CDR1 SNHLY and CDR2 FYNNEI. The CDR3 bases are TGTGCCAGCGTCCCCCGTTACTCCTACGAGCAGTACTTC. Translated: CASVPRYSYEQYF.

Here the CDR3 reads CASSLWQQETQYF. The DNA for the CDR3 is TGTGCCAGCAGTTTATGGCAGCAAGAGACCCAGTACTTC. The chain joins TRBV12-3 or TRBV12-4 to TRBJ2-5; D gene uncertain. CDR3 size: 13 residues. V was pared by 2 bases and J by 2 bases, with 6 bases between.

The chain employs TRBV12-3 or TRBV12-4 and TRBJ2-7; 9 nucleotides match TRBD1. The V segment lost 5 bases and the J segment 9 bases; nucleotides outside the gene matches: 2. The length of the CDR3 is 11 residues. Written as DNA, the CDR3 is TGTGCCAGCAGTCCGGACAGGGGGCAGTACTTC. It translates to CASSPDRGQYF.

This clonotype was observed a handful of times. The rearrangement links TRBV12-3 or TRBV12-4 to TRBJ2-5, with 7 bases that match TRBD1. J was trimmed by 3 bases and V by 4 bases; bases with no gene match: 2. CDR3 length: 13 residues. CDR3 sequence (DNA): TGTGCCAGCAGTTGGACAGGAAAAGAGACCCAGTACTTC. Its protein is CASSWTGKETQYF.

This clonotype has only a few counts. The J gene is TRBJ2-1, the V gene TRBV7-9; TRBD1 matches 9 bases. The CDR3 totals 14 residues. Germline V gene lookup returns CDR1 SEHNR and CDR2 FQNEAQ (reference sequence). The junction had 8 bases not matched to a gene; V was cut back by 6 bases and J by 8 bases. DNA for the CDR3: TGTGCCAGCAGAGAGAGGACAGGGGCGGATGAGCAGTTCTTC. It yields the protein CASRERTGADEQFF.

V and J are TRBV9 and TRBJ2-3, with D unresolved. The V gene's germline CDR1 is SGDLS and CDR2 YYNGEE. This CDR3 contains 14 residues. V was clipped by 0 bases and J by 6 bases, with 11 bases between them. The CDR3 loop is CASSVGARPDTQYF. The CDR3 nucleotides read TGTGCCAGCAGCGTAGGGGCTCGCCCGGATACGCAGTATTTT. Together with reference TRBV9 and TRBJ2-3, the CDR3 gives the full variable domain: DSGVTQTPKHLITATGQRVTLRCSPRSGDLSVYWYQQSLDQGLQFLIQYYNGEERAKGNILERFSAQQFPDLHSELNLSSLELGDSALYFCASSVGARPDTQYFGPGTRLTVL.

A remark on this clonotype: The junction differs from germline at one of its ends, possibly a read error. The chain uses TRBV20-1 and TRBJ2-3; D perhaps matches TRBD2 (5 bases). Per germline, CDR1 DFQATT and CDR2 SNEGSKA (reference sequence). CDR3 size: 15 residues. Here the CDR3 DNA reads TGCAGTGTTAGAGATTCCACGGGAAAGGAAGATACGCAGTATTTT. This encodes CSVRDSTGKEDTQYF.

This clonotype was recorded at least ten times. V usage is TRBV7-2 and J usage is TRBJ2-7; 7 nucleotides align to TRBD2. V lost 3 bases to trimming and J lost 2 bases; unmatched junction nucleotides: 4. CDR3 length: 14 amino acids. The germline V gene encodes CDR1 SGHTA and CDR2 FQGNSA. The CDR3 DNA sequence: TGTGCCAGCAGCTTCGGCGGGAGTGCCTACGAGCAGTACTTC. This codes for CASSFGGSAYEQYF. The variable domain in full, with the rest retrieved from reference TRBV7-2 and TRBJ2-7, is GAGVSQSPSNKVTEKGKDVELRCDPISGHTALYWYRQSLGQGLEFLIYFQGNSAPDKSGLPSDRFSAERTGGSVSTLTIQRTQQEDSAVYLCASSFGGSAYEQYFGPGTRLTVT.

The DNA for the CDR3 is TGTGCCAGCAGGAGCGGGCAGGATGGCTACACCTTC. Encoded protein: CASRSGQDGYTF. V usage is TRBV5-4 and J usage is TRBJ1-2; D gene unclear. Germline V gene data show CDR1 as SGHNT and CDR2 as YYREEE (reference sequence). The CDR3 contains 12 residues. V was shortened by 5 bases and J by 6 bases, with 11 bases between the two germline ends.

The chain combines TRBV20-1 with TRBJ2-2; D might be TRBD2 (6 bases). The CDR3 covers 13 residues. V shed 3 bases and J shed 5 bases, with 10 bases lying between them. The germline V gene encodes CDR1 DFQATT and CDR2 SNEGSKA (reference sequence). The CDR3, as DNA: TGCAGTGCTAGCGGGAGTGGTACCGGGGAGCTGTTTTTT. It codes for CSASGSGTGELFF.

For the CDR3, the DNA is TGCAGTGCTAGAGGGCGAACCCAAAACATTCAGTACTTC. Protein: CSARGRTQNIQYF. The chain has TRBV20-1 and TRBJ2-4; D unclear. Trimming left V 1 base short and J 5 bases short, with 9 bases between. CDR1 and CDR2 (germline): DFQATT, SNEGSKA (reference sequence). The CDR3 runs 13 residues.

The V call is TRBV5-1, the J call TRBJ2-7; possibly TRBD1 or TRBD2 for D (5 bases each). This CDR3 spans 16 amino acids. Between the trimmed V and J ends, which lost 0 bases and 0 bases, there was a span of 13 bases. CDR1 SGHRS and CDR2 YFSETQ come from the germline V gene. The CDR3 region has the DNA TGCGCCAGCAGCTTGGAAACGGGACGGAACTCCTACGAGCAGTACTTC. Translated, it gives CASSLETGRNSYEQYF. Using reference TRBV5-1 and TRBJ2-7 for the parts outside the CDR3, the full variable domain is KAGVTQTPRYLIKTRGQQVTLSCSPISGHRSVSWYQQTPGQGLQFLFEYFSETQRNKGNFPGRFSGRQFSNSRSEMNVSTLELGDSALYLCASSLETGRNSYEQYFGPGTRLTVT.

This clonotype was counted a few times. The chain uses TRBV6-2 or TRBV6-3 and TRBJ2-4; D call uncertain. Germline V gene lookup returns CDR1 MNHEY and CDR2 SVGEGT. This CDR3 has 12 residues. Trimming removed 7 bases from V and 10 bases from J, with 14 bases in between. The CDR3, as DNA: TGTGCCAGCACCAAGGAAAAAGGGATTCAGTACTTC. This encodes CASTKEKGIQYF.

This clonotype was counted at least ten times. V usage is TRBV5-4 and J usage is TRBJ2-1; 15 positions agree with TRBD2. The V gene end was trimmed by 7 bases and the J gene end by 2 bases; junction bases not matched to a gene: 10. Germline V CDR1 and CDR2: SGHNT, YYREEE (reference sequence). This CDR3 has 18 residues. This chain's CDR3 is CASATGTSGRTTYNEQFF. The DNA for the CDR3 is TGTGCCAGCGCAACCGGGACTAGCGGGAGGACAACCTACAATGAGCAGTTCTTC.

This clonotype was seen only a few times. The V call is TRBV7-8, the J call TRBJ1-1, with D uncertain. The CDR3 totals 12 residues. V lost 5 bases and J lost 5, with 9 bases in between. CDR1 is SGHVS and CDR2 is FQNEAQ in the germline V gene. CDR3 sequence (DNA): TGTGCCAGCAGCAAGTATACAACTGAAGCTTTCTTT. Its protein product is CASSKYTTEAFF.

This clonotype showed up just a few times. The chain links TRBV6-2 or TRBV6-3 to TRBJ2-1, with 14 positions matching TRBD2. V shed 5 bases, J shed 0 bases, and the junction held 12 bases outside the gene matches. There are 20 residues in the CDR3. Per the germline V gene, CDR1 is MNHEY and CDR2 is SVGEGT. In DNA, the CDR3 is TGTGCCAGCAGTGATTCCGGGACTAGCGGGAGTTTTGTCTCCTACAATGAGCAGTTCTTC. This translates into CASSDSGTSGSFVSYNEQFF.

The V call is TRBV27, the J call TRBJ2-5, with 8 bases identical to TRBD2. The germline CDR1 and CDR2 sequences are MNHEY and SMNVEV (reference sequence). The CDR3 runs 14 residues. The ends lost 5 bases at V and 9 bases at J; junction bases unmatched: 11. The CDR3 here is CASSLAGTRMAQYF. The CDR3, as DNA: TGTGCCAGCAGTCTGGCCGGGACTAGGATGGCCCAGTACTTC.

The rearrangement links TRBV28 to TRBJ1-1; D gene uncertain. Germline lookup yields CDR1 MDHEN and CDR2 SYDVKM. V was clipped by 7 bases and J by 2 bases, with 8 bases between them. This CDR3 has 12 residues. The CDR3 loop is CASNVGNTEAFF. The CDR3 DNA sequence: TGTGCCAGCAATGTGGGAAACACTGAAGCTTTCTTT. The entire variable domain, with the rest obtained from reference TRBV28 and TRBJ1-1, is as follows: DVKVTQSSRYLVKRTGEKVFLECVQDMDHENMFWYRQDPGLGLRLIYFSYDVKMKEKGDIPEGYSVSREKKERFSLILESASTNQTSMYLCASNVGNTEAFFGQGTRLTVV.

This clonotype was counted only a few times. The chain uses TRBV29-1 and TRBJ1-3; D is unclear. V was clipped by 5 bases and J by 0 bases, with 14 bases between them. The CDR3 spans 15 residues. CDR1 and CDR2 from the germline V gene are SQVTM and ANQGSEA. The CDR3 here is CSVSGWAISGNTIYF. In DNA, the CDR3 is TGCAGCGTTAGCGGTTGGGCGATCTCTGGAAACACCATATATTTT.

This clonotype turned up a few times. The rearrangement joins TRBV10-3 to TRBJ2-3; 10 positions match TRBD2. V gave up 7 bases and J gave up 2 bases; unmatched junction bases: 9. Germline CDR1 ENHRY, CDR2 SYGVKD. This CDR3 is built from 16 residues. This CDR3 reads CAINGLAGVDTDTQYF. The CDR3 DNA sequence: TGTGCCATCAATGGGCTAGCGGGAGTCGACACAGATACGCAGTATTTT.

This clonotype was found a few times. The chain employs TRBV3-1 and TRBJ2-7, with D hard to call. V lost 2 bases to trimming and J lost 0 bases, with 8 bases between them. The CDR3 spans 14 residues. Germline CDR1 and CDR2: LGHDT and YNNKEL (reference sequence). CDR3: CASSQSTISYEQYF. DNA of the CDR3: TGTGCCAGCAGCCAAAGTACGATCTCCTACGAGCAGTACTTC.

V is TRBV29-1 and J is TRBJ2-7, with 9 bases identical to TRBD2. The CDR3 runs 15 residues. The germline V gene has CDR1 SQVTM and CDR2 ANQGSEA. V shed 6 bases, J shed 0 bases, and the junction held 9 bases outside the gene matches. The CDR3 is CSVAILAGSSYEQYF. In nucleotides, the CDR3 is TGCAGCGTCGCAATTCTAGCGGGAAGCTCCTACGAGCAGTACTTC.

This clonotype has only a few counts. The rearrangement links TRBV18 to TRBJ2-5; D is undetermined. This CDR3 is 13 amino acids long. Trimming took off 6 bases at V and 3 bases at J, with 11 bases between the two ends. Germline lookup yields CDR1 KGHSH and CDR2 LQKENI. The CDR3 loop is CASSSNSEETQYF. The CDR3 DNA reads TGTGCCAGCTCCTCGAACAGCGAAGAGACCCAGTACTTC.

The V call is TRBV7-8, the J call TRBJ2-7, with D possibly called TRBD1 or TRBD2 (5 bases each). This CDR3 contains 14 residues. Trimming cost V 1 base and J 3 bases, with 10 bases left between them. Germline CDR1 SGHVS, CDR2 FQNEAQ. This CDR3 is CASSLGDGLYEQYF. The CDR3 DNA reads as TGTGCCAGCAGCTTAGGGGACGGCCTCTACGAGCAGTACTTC.

V and J are TRBV7-2 and TRBJ2-7, with D possibly matching TRBD1 (6 bases). V was cut by 1 base and J by 5 bases, with 24 bases left in between. Germline loops: CDR1 SGHTA, CDR2 FQGNSA. This CDR3 comprises 18 residues. The CDR3 protein is CASSLGPIGGRTMHEQYF. CDR3 DNA sequence: TGTGCCAGCAGCTTAGGGCCAATAGGGGGTCGGACAATGCACGAGCAGTACTTC.

The sample holds a few counts of this clonotype. J is TRBJ1-5 and V is TRBV2; 10 nucleotides align to TRBD1. CDR3 length equals 14 residues. V shed 3 bases and J 6 bases; nucleotides not matched to a gene: 2. Germline CDR1 SNHLY, CDR2 FYNNEI. The CDR3 nucleotides read TGTGCCAGCAGTGACGGGACAGGGGTTCAGCCCCAGCATTTT. Residues: CASSDGTGVQPQHF.

The chain uses TRBV6-9 and TRBJ2-2; 9 bases are shared with TRBD2. The CDR3 is made up of 14 amino acids. The ends lost 10 bases at V and 7 bases at J; junction bases unmatched: 10. In germline, CDR1 is MNHGY, CDR2 SVAAGI. In DNA, the CDR3 is TGTGCCATCGTAGCGGGAGAGGTTGACGGGGAGCTGTTTTTT. The encoded protein is CAIVAGEVDGELFF.

The table lists this clonotype with a few counts. V usage is TRBV20-1 and J usage is TRBJ2-1, with 13 positions matching TRBD2. Germline CDR1 reads DFQATT; CDR2 reads SNEGSKA (reference sequence). This CDR3 has 12 amino acids. After removal of 5 bases from V and 8 bases from J, the junction contained 0 bases not matched to a gene. The CDR3 nucleotides read TGCAGTGCTGGGACTAGCGGGGATGAGCAGTTCTTC. This sequence encodes CSAGTSGDEQFF.

This clonotype has just a few counts. The rearrangement links TRBV5-4 to TRBJ2-7; TRBD1 might be the D (6 bases). The CDR3 covers 14 residues. In germline, CDR1 is SGHNT, CDR2 YYREEE (reference sequence). Trimming took off 4 bases at V and 2 bases at J, with 13 bases between the two ends. This CDR3 is CASSQGIGAYEQYF. Written as DNA, the CDR3 is TGTGCCAGCAGCCAGGGGATAGGGGCCTACGAGCAGTACTTC. Full variable domain (remainder filled in from reference TRBV5-4 and TRBJ2-7): ETGVTQSPTHLIKTRGQQVTLRCSSQSGHNTVSWYQQALGQGPQFIFQYYREEENGRGNFPPRFSGLQFPNYSSELNVNALELDDSALYLCASSQGIGAYEQYFGPGTRLTVT.

This clonotype was seen ten or more times. V gene TRBV20-1 combines with J gene TRBJ2-1; 11 nucleotides match TRBD2. The CDR3 covers 16 residues. In germline, CDR1 is DFQATT, CDR2 SNEGSKA (reference sequence). V shed 1 base, J shed 7 bases, and the junction held 9 bases outside the gene matches. The CDR3 reads CSARGTLAGVLNEQFF. In DNA form, the CDR3 reads TGCAGTGCTAGAGGTACACTAGCGGGAGTGTTAAATGAGCAGTTCTTC.

Many counts were recorded for this clonotype. The genes are TRBV7-9 and TRBJ2-5; 7 positions match TRBD2. Trimming cost V 0 bases and J 3 bases; bases outside gene matches: 4. Per the germline V gene, CDR1 is SEHNR and CDR2 is FQNEAQ (reference sequence). The CDR3 runs 15 residues. The CDR3 region has the DNA TGTGCCAGCAGCTTAGCGGCTAGCGGAGAAGAGACCCAGTACTTC. Its protein is CASSLAASGEETQYF. The full variable domain, with the rest looked up from reference TRBV7-9 and TRBJ2-5, is DTGVSQNPRHKITKRGQNVTFRCDPISEHNRLYWYRQTLGQGPEFLTYFQNEAQLEKSRLLSDRFSAERPKGSFSTLEIQRTEQGDSAMYLCASSLAASGEETQYFGPGTRLLVL.